One sample yielded the 20 T cell receptor beta chains listed below, sequenced in a study of blood T cells in healthy people across ages (dated by TCRdb to the mid-2010s). Libraries came from 5' RACE. Sequencing was carried out with an Illumina HiSeq 2500. A second PCR of about 7 to 12 cycles was run with a J-beta primer mix and a sample-barcoded 5' primer. In TCRdb, the public reads were trimmed at Q25 with fastp and aligned with MiXCR, with productive beta chains retained. Rows are unified per CDR3 protein, each entry keeping the most common DNA and genes. The sample has about 680,000 distinct CDR3 sequences on record, roughly 50% of them singletons. 25% to 35% of the sample goes to the ten largest clones. The sample consisted of blood. These receptors all come from a woman aged 55-75 years in good health.

The genes are TRBV27 and TRBJ2-1, with D possibly TRBD1 on 5 matching bases. Trimming cost V 0 bases and J 4 bases, with 10 bases left between them. The CDR3 is made up of 15 amino acids. Germline assignment: CDR1 MNHEY and CDR2 SMNVEV (reference sequence). CDR3 in DNA: TGTGCCAGCAGTTTATCACAGGACCCATACAATGAGCAGTTCTTC. Encoded protein: CASSLSQDPYNEQFF.

The rearrangement uses TRBV12-3 or TRBV12-4 and TRBJ2-1; 11 bases align to TRBD2. The J call may be incorrect, as the DNA end agrees better with TRBJ2-7. The CDR3 is made up of 16 amino acids. CDR3 protein: CASTKTGLAAYNEQYF. The CDR3 bases are TGTGCCAGCACCAAAACGGGACTAGCGGCCTACAATGAGCAGTACTTC.

This clonotype was seen ten or more times. The genes are TRBV7-2 and TRBJ2-1, with D hard to call. CDR1 is SGHTA and CDR2 is FQGNSA in the germline V gene. Trimming pared 0 bases from V and 4 bases from J, leaving 4 bases between. This CDR3 contains 13 residues. This chain's CDR3 is CASSLAVYNEQFF. The CDR3 DNA follows: TGTGCCAGCAGCTTAGCCGTTTACAATGAGCAGTTCTTC.

This clonotype was seen a handful of times. V gene TRBV9 combines with J gene TRBJ2-1, with D perhaps TRBD1 (6 bases). Germline V gene lookup returns CDR1 SGDLS and CDR2 YYNGEE. The CDR3 has 13 residues. V shed 0 bases and J shed 7 bases, with 8 bases lying between them. CDR3 in DNA: TGTGCCAGCAGCGTAGATACAGGGAATGAGCAGTTCTTC. Translated: CASSVDTGNEQFF.

This clonotype has ten or more counts. V and J are TRBV4-1 and TRBJ2-1; the D call may be TRBD1 or TRBD2 (5 bases each). This CDR3 has 16 residues. Trimming left V 0 bases short and J 6 bases short, with 15 bases between. The germline V gene encodes CDR1 MGHRA and CDR2 YSYEKL. The CDR3 loop reads CASSQEGTDLPNEQFF. In DNA, the CDR3 is TGCGCCAGCAGCCAAGAAGGGACGGACTTGCCCAATGAGCAGTTCTTC.

The genes are TRBV5-1 and TRBJ1-1; TRBD1 is a possible D gene (5 bases). In germline, CDR1 is SGHRS, CDR2 YFSETQ. V lost 1 base and J lost 3, with 13 bases in between. The CDR3 totals 15 residues. CDR3 in amino acids: CASSLIPLGDTEAFF. The CDR3 region has the DNA TGCGCCAGCAGCTTGATCCCCCTGGGGGACACTGAAGCTTTCTTT.

The chain carries TRBV12-3 or TRBV12-4 and TRBJ2-3; the D call may be TRBD1 or TRBD2 (5 bases each). This CDR3 comprises 17 residues. V lost 3 bases and J 5 bases, leaving 21 bases between the germline ends. CDR3 residues: CASSLRSLGPGGDTQYF. Written as DNA, the CDR3 is TGTGCCAGCAGTTTGCGCTCTTTAGGACCTGGGGGAGATACGCAGTATTTT.

The rearrangement links TRBV29-1 to TRBJ2-7, with 7 nucleotides matching TRBD1. The length of the CDR3 is 12 residues. Germline trimming cut 7 bases from V and 0 bases from J; bases unmatched to any gene: 3. The germline V gene has CDR1 SQVTM and CDR2 ANQGSEA. The DNA of the CDR3 is TGCAGCGGCAGGGGGAGCTCCTACGAGCAGTACTTC. Amino acids: CSGRGSSYEQYF.

The rearrangement links TRBV20-1 to TRBJ2-1; possible D gene TRBD2, 6 bases. V lost 3 bases and J lost 6, with 15 bases in between. The CDR3 extends over 14 amino acids. Germline V gene data show CDR1 as DFQATT and CDR2 as SNEGSKA (reference sequence). CDR3 nucleotide sequence: TGCAGTGCTAGGCCGACGGGACTCCTCAATGAGCAGTTCTTC. It translates to CSARPTGLLNEQFF.

The J gene is TRBJ1-2, the V gene TRBV7-9; D gene uncertain. Trimming cost V 1 base and J 0 bases, with 9 bases left between them. There are 15 residues in the CDR3. Germline-derived CDR1 and CDR2 are SEHNR and FQNEAQ (reference sequence). CDR3 protein: CASSLVSGPNYGYTF. The CDR3 DNA sequence: TGTGCCAGCAGCTTAGTATCGGGTCCTAACTATGGCTACACCTTC.

This clonotype has only a few counts. V is TRBV4-2 and J is TRBJ1-4; D call uncertain. V dropped 4 bases and J dropped 0 bases, with 9 bases sitting between them. This CDR3 has 15 residues. The germline V gene encodes CDR1 LGHNA and CDR2 YNFKEQ. The CDR3 coding sequence is TGTGCCAGCAGCCCACGGGCCGCAACTAATGAAAAACTGTTTTTT. As protein: CASSPRAATNEKLFF.

The chain joins TRBV29-1 to TRBJ2-1; TRBD2 matches at 8 bases. The ends lost 2 bases at V and 9 bases at J; junction bases unmatched: 15. This CDR3 region has 16 residues. Germline V gene data show CDR1 as SQVTM and CDR2 as ANQGSEA. DNA of the CDR3: TGCAGCGTTGAATCTGAAGCAGCGGGAGTTATCGGTGAGCAGTTCTTC. Translation gives CSVESEAAGVIGEQFF.

This clonotype was recorded a few times. The V and J genes are TRBV5-1 and TRBJ2-5, with D perhaps matching TRBD2 (6 bases). V shed 2 bases and J shed 11 bases, with 22 bases lying between them. Germline V CDR1 and CDR2: SGHRS, YFSETQ. The CDR3 contains 15 residues. This CDR3 is CASSLERLGGREQYF. The CDR3, as DNA: TGCGCCAGCAGCTTAGAGCGACTGGGGGGACGGGAGCAGTACTTC.

This clonotype was detected a few times. The junction and the germline gene differ at one end; a read error may be behind it. The V call is TRBV7-9, the J call TRBJ2-3; 9 bases line up with TRBD2. This CDR3 comprises 16 residues. The germline V gene encodes CDR1 SEHNR and CDR2 FQNEAQ (reference sequence). The chain's CDR3 is CASSLLAGGSTDTQYF. The CDR3 coding sequence is TGCGCCAGCAGCTTATTGGCGGGAGGGAGCACAGATACGCAGTATTTT.

The chain combines TRBV6-5 with TRBJ2-1; tentative D call: TRBD2 (6 bases). CDR1 is MNHEY, CDR2 SVGAGI, per germline. The CDR3 totals 13 residues. Trimming left V 0 bases short and J 9 bases short, with 9 bases between. In DNA form, the CDR3 reads TGTGCCAGCAGTTACTCATTGGGGGGTGAGCAGTTCTTC. This encodes CASSYSLGGEQFF.

This clonotype was picked up one time. The chain employs TRBV20-1 and TRBJ1-5, with a possible D match to TRBD1 (6 bases). CDR1 and CDR2 from the germline V gene are DFQATT and SNEGSKA (reference sequence). The CDR3 covers 14 residues. V was shortened by 6 bases and J by 1 base, with 13 bases between the two germline ends. This CDR3 reads CSAWGAYSNQPQHF. CDR3 sequence (DNA): TGCAGTGCCTGGGGGGCCTACAGCAATCAGCCCCAGCATTTT.

The chain uses TRBV27 and TRBJ2-7; D remains unclear. The CDR3 covers 12 residues. The germline V gene has CDR1 MNHEY and CDR2 SMNVEV (reference sequence). V lost 3 bases to trimming and J lost 5 bases, with 8 bases between them. The CDR3 loop is CASSFSANEQYF. The CDR3 DNA follows: TGTGCCAGCAGTTTTAGTGCGAACGAGCAGTACTTC.

In this sample, this clonotype turned up many times. The V gene is TRBV6-5, the J gene TRBJ2-7; a weak D match, TRBD2 (6 bases). CDR3 length equals 14 residues. Germline V gives CDR1 MNHEY, CDR2 SVGAGI. V lost 2 bases and J lost 4, with 12 bases in between. The CDR3 nucleotides are TGTGCCAGCAGTTACGACGCGGGGTTTTACGAGCAGTACTTC. Its translation is CASSYDAGFYEQYF.

This clonotype was observed a few times. The J gene is TRBJ2-3, the V gene TRBV29-1, with D possibly matching TRBD1 (5 bases). There are 16 residues in the CDR3. The V gene's germline CDR1 is SQVTM and CDR2 ANQGSEA. Trimming left V 8 bases short and J 2 bases short, with 23 bases between. For the CDR3, the DNA is TGCAGCACCAGGGTTGGGTTTGGGGTCAACACAGATACGCAGTATTTT. Protein sequence: CSTRVGFGVNTDTQYF.

This clonotype came up a few times. The CDR3 region is CSVALQGTDTQYF. CDR3 DNA: TGCAGCGTGGCGCTACAGGGCACAGATACGCAGTATTTT. This chain joins TRBV29-1 and TRBJ2-3; possible D gene TRBD1, 5 bases. CDR3 size: 13 residues. The germline V and J ends were trimmed by 6 bases and 1 base, with 11 bases remaining between them. The V gene's germline CDR1 is SQVTM and CDR2 ANQGSEA.